This T cell receptor (beta chain) was observed in a study of T cells in localized non-small cell lung cancer. Germline V CDR1 and CDR2: SGHRS, YFSETQ. The CDR3 contains 15 residues. Trimming removed 4 bases from V and 10 bases from J; junction bases left unmatched: 9. Using immunoSEQ multiplex PCR, the repertoire was profiled, and TCRdb retains in-frame clones only, with some absent. The sample contains 20,000 to 30,000 clones, approximately 86% of which appear only once. Study-wide results and caveats: Heterogeneity remains possible because sequencing was limited to only one tumor region. In adjacent lung appeared a median about 58 of the top 100 tumor clones. Tumor showed lower T cell clonality than uninvolved adjacent lung, where it was highest. Longer overall survival was associated with a higher density of T cells in the blood.

Regarding this clone: The antigen remains unidentified.

The sequencing used peripheral blood, collected before any cancer treatment. This sequence was found in a female donor at least 60 years old with stage II squamous cell lung carcinoma. The rearrangement links TRBV5-1 to TRBJ1-6; TRBD1 matches at 9 bases. For the CDR3, the DNA is TGCGCCAGCAGCCCGGGACAGGGAACGCGATCACCCCTCCACTTT. Residues: CASSPGQGTRSPLHF.